This TCR beta chain was profiled in a study of identical twins. Each cDNA held unique molecular identifiers, and template switching gave it a universal primer site. TCRdb re-analysed the 5' RACE reads in MiXCR, keeping a single row per CDR3 protein. The table includes around 370,000 distinct CDR3 sequences, approximately 8.7% detected once. The CDR3 has 17 residues. Germline CDR1 SEHNR, CDR2 FQNEAQ (reference sequence). The V end lost 3 bases, the J end lost 1 base, and 16 bases lay between the germline ends. This TCR derives from a woman aged 45-65 years in good health. The gene calls are TRBV7-9 and TRBJ1-5; no reliable D call. The sample consisted of naive T cells sorted from blood. The CDR3 bases are TGTGCCAGCAGCTTGGGTTCGACTCTAGGAAGCAATCAGCCCCAGCATTTT. This translates into CASSLGSTLGSNQPQHF.